The 4 T cell receptor beta chains given below trace back to one sample, sequenced in a study of blood T cell repertoires in COVID-19. The assay was immunoSEQ multiplex PCR, and TCRdb's table has in-frame clones only and misses some. The sample shows 200,000 to 250,000 clones, 86% of them seen only once. Material: PBMCs or T cells enriched from blood (not recorded which). The receptors here all came from a woman in her twenties or thirties who had been exposed to COVID-19.

The chain has TRBV6-5 and TRBJ1-1, with no clear D. The CDR3 is made up of 15 amino acids. Trimming cost V 2 bases and J 2 bases, with 12 bases left between them. Looked up from germline, CDR1 is MNHEY and CDR2 is SVGAGI. The CDR3 coding sequence is TGTGCCAGCAGTTACCAAATCCAGGTCAACACTGAAGCTTTCTTT. It yields the protein CASSYQIQVNTEAFF.

The chain carries TRBV7-2 and TRBJ1-2; D is unresolved. The CDR3 spans 16 residues. CDR1 is SGHTA and CDR2 is FQGNSA in the germline V gene. V was cut by 6 bases and J by 0 bases, with 17 bases left in between. The CDR3 DNA is TGTGCCAGCAGTTCCCCATCGGCGGGGACTAACTATGGCTACACCTTC. Translation gives CASSSPSAGTNYGYTF.

The chain employs TRBV28 and TRBJ1-1; TRBD1 might be the D (6 bases). CDR3 length equals 14 residues. Trimming removed 6 bases at V and 1 base at J, with 12 bases between. Looked up from germline, CDR1 is MDHEN and CDR2 is SYDVKM. CDR3 sequence reads: CASSTTGKNTEAFF. The CDR3, as DNA: TGTGCCAGCAGCACGACAGGAAAGAACACTGAAGCTTTCTTT.

This chain joins TRBV5-1 and TRBJ1-4, with D hard to call. The germline V and J ends were trimmed by 2 bases and 4 bases, with 12 bases remaining between them. The CDR3 spans 15 residues. Germline CDR1 and CDR2: SGHRS and YFSETQ. The DNA of the CDR3 is TGCGCCAGCAGCTTCTTTTTGGGCTATAATGAAAAACTGTTTTTT. Translation: CASSFFLGYNEKLFF.